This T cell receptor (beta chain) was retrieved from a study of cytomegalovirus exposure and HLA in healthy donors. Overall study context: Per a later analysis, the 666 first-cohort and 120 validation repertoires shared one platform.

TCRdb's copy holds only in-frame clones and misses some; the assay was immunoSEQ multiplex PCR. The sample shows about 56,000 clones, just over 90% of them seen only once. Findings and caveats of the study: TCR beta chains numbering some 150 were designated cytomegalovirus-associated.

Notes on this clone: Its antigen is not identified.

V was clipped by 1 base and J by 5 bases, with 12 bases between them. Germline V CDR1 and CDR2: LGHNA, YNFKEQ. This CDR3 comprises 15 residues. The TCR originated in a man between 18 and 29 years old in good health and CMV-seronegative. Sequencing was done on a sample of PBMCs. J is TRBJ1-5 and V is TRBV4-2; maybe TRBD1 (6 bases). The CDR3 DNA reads TGTGCCAGCAGCCAAGCTATACAGGGTGATCAGCCCCAGCATTTT. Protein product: CASSQAIQGDQPQHF.